The 16 T cell receptor beta chains presented below share a single source sample, sequenced in a study of blood T cell repertoires in COVID-19. Generated by immunoSEQ multiplex PCR, the TCRdb table keeps only in-frame clones and is missing some. The sample holds 75,000 or so clones, less than 90% seen once. Material: peripheral blood. These receptors all stem from a man between 60 and 75 years old with active or convalescent COVID-19.

The chain combines TRBV15 with TRBJ2-6; weak D call: TRBD2 (5 bases). This CDR3 is built from 16 residues. V was cut by 4 bases and J by 0 bases, with 10 bases left in between. The V gene's germline CDR1 is LNHNV and CDR2 YYDKDF (reference sequence). This CDR3 is CATSKYSGSGANVLTF. CDR3 nucleotides: TGTGCCACCAGCAAATACAGCGGCTCTGGGGCCAACGTCCTGACTTTC.

This clone is a singleton in its sample. The chain joins TRBV5-4 to TRBJ2-5; D is possibly TRBD2 (7 bases). Germline CDR1 and CDR2: SGHNT and YYREEE (reference sequence). Trimming stripped 2 bases from V and 3 bases from J, with 11 bases between. The CDR3 extends over 14 amino acids. The CDR3 DNA follows: TGTGCCAGCAGCTTCCGGGGGGCGGAAGAGACCCAGTACTTC. Protein: CASSFRGAEETQYF.

V is TRBV10-1 and J is TRBJ2-1, with 8 bases aligning to TRBD2. This CDR3 is built from 14 residues. V gave up 4 bases and J gave up 7 bases; unmatched junction bases: 6. Germline values: CDR1 WNHNN, CDR2 SYGVQD (reference sequence). CDR3 in amino acids: CASSAGGRGNEQFF. CDR3 nucleotides: TGCGCCAGCAGTGCGGGGGGGCGGGGAAATGAGCAGTTCTTC.

The chain recombines TRBV9 with TRBJ2-1; D unclear. Trimming cost V 3 bases and J 9 bases, with 7 bases left between them. The length of the CDR3 is 11 residues. CDR1 is SGDLS and CDR2 is YYNGEE in the germline V gene. The CDR3 DNA reads TGTGCCAGCAGCGCGTTCGGTGAGCAGTTCTTC. It codes for CASSAFGEQFF. Drawing the rest from reference TRBV9 and TRBJ2-1, the complete variable domain is DSGVTQTPKHLITATGQRVTLRCSPRSGDLSVYWYQQSLDQGLQFLIQYYNGEERAKGNILERFSAQQFPDLHSELNLSSLELGDSALYFCASSAFGEQFFGPGTRLTVL.

The J gene is TRBJ2-3, the V gene TRBV5-1; TRBD2 matches 8 bases. CDR3 size: 16 residues. CDR1 is SGHRS, CDR2 YFSETQ, per germline. J gave up 2 bases and V 0 bases, and 5 bases lay outside the gene matches. CDR3 sequence reads: CASSLVAGTPTDTQYF. The CDR3 bases are TGCGCCAGCAGCTTGGTAGCGGGGACCCCCACAGATACGCAGTATTTT.

DNA for the CDR3: TGTGCCAGTAGTATAGGGGGGACACCCGTGAACACTGAAGCTTTCTTT. It yields the protein CASSIGGTPVNTEAFF. The genes are TRBV19 and TRBJ1-1, with a weak D call TRBD1 (6 bases). Trimming took 1 base from V and 0 from J, leaving 12 bases between them. CDR1 is LNHDA and CDR2 is SQIVND in the germline V gene (reference sequence). The CDR3 spans 16 residues.

For the CDR3, the DNA is TGTGCCAGCAGTGATCGTCCAGGGATTACGCCGTACTTC. The encoded protein is CASSDRPGITPYF. The gene calls are TRBV6-1 and TRBJ2-7; TRBD1 might be the D (5 bases). The CDR3 extends over 13 amino acids. Germline CDR1 MNHNS, CDR2 SASEGT. Trimming took off 3 bases at V and 12 bases at J, with 18 bases between the two ends.

The chain recombines TRBV2 with TRBJ2-2, with 7 bases that match TRBD1. The V gene end was trimmed by 6 bases and the J gene end by 9 bases; junction bases not matched to a gene: 4. The germline gives CDR1 SNHLY, CDR2 FYNNEI. This CDR3 contains 12 residues. The DNA for the CDR3 is TGTGCCAGCAGCCCCAGGGGGTGGGAGCTGTTTTTT. It specifies CASSPRGWELFF.

The chain joins TRBV19 to TRBJ1-5, with D possibly matching TRBD1 (5 bases). CDR1 is LNHDA, CDR2 SQIVND, per germline (reference sequence). This CDR3 has 17 amino acids. Trimming stripped 3 bases from V and 0 bases from J, with 15 bases between. The CDR3 loop reads CASSIEHRQYSNQPQHF. The CDR3, as DNA: TGTGCCAGTAGTATCGAACACAGGCAATATAGCAATCAGCCCCAGCATTTT.

This chain joins TRBV27 and TRBJ2-5; no reliable D call. The V gene's germline CDR1 is MNHEY and CDR2 SMNVEV (reference sequence). The CDR3 totals 12 residues. The V end lost 6 bases, the J end lost 0 bases, and 5 bases lay between the germline ends. CDR3 bases: TGTGCCAGCAGCCACTACCAAGAGACCCAGTACTTC. This gives the protein CASSHYQETQYF.

V usage is TRBV4-2 and J usage is TRBJ2-1, with 13 bases that match TRBD2. Trimming cost V 3 bases and J 7 bases; bases outside gene matches: 9. Germline lookup yields CDR1 LGHNA and CDR2 YNFKEQ. This CDR3 is 17 amino acids long. CDR3 bases: TGTGCCAGCAGCCAGGGGGTAGGGGGACTAGCGGGGAATGAGCAGTTCTTC. Translating it yields CASSQGVGGLAGNEQFF.

The chain combines TRBV6-5 with TRBJ1-5; D might be TRBD1 (6 bases). The ends were cut back, 6 bases at V and 2 bases at J, with 14 bases in the middle. The germline V gene encodes CDR1 MNHEY and CDR2 SVGAGI. The CDR3 is made up of 15 amino acids. In nucleotides, the CDR3 is TGTGCCAGCAGGCAGTACGCAGGGGGCAATCAGCCCCAGCATTTT. Amino acids: CASRQYAGGNQPQHF.

CDR3 protein: CASSYSNLNTEAFF. CDR3 coding DNA: TGTGCCAGCAGTTACTCCAACTTGAACACTGAAGCTTTCTTT. The chain joins TRBV6-2 or TRBV6-3 to TRBJ1-1; D uncertain. The CDR3 consists of 14 residues. Germline V lookup: CDR1 MNHEY, CDR2 SVGEGT. V was trimmed by 0 bases and J by 0 bases, leaving 5 bases between them.

In this sample, this clone turned up once. V is TRBV6-5 and J is TRBJ1-5, with 7 nucleotides matching TRBD1. There are 14 residues in the CDR3. The germline CDR1 and CDR2 sequences are MNHEY and SVGAGI. V shed 4 bases, J shed 5 bases, and the junction held 5 bases outside the gene matches. CDR3 coding DNA: TGTGCCAGCAGTTCAGCGACAGGGCATCAGCCCCAGCATTTT. Residues: CASSSATGHQPQHF.

The gene calls are TRBV5-8 and TRBJ2-2; D ambiguous. The germline V gene encodes CDR1 SGHTS and CDR2 YDEGEE. V was clipped by 1 base and J by 5 bases, with 6 bases between them. CDR3 length equals 13 residues. The CDR3 DNA follows: TGTGCCAGCAGCTTGAGTAGTACCGGGGAGCTGTTTTTT. This translates into CASSLSSTGELFF. Supplemented by reference TRBV5-8 and TRBJ2-2, the full variable domain reads EAGVTQSPTHLIKTRGQQATLRCSPISGHTSVYWYQQALGLGLQFLLWYDEGEERNRGNFPPRFSGRQFPNYSSELNVNALELEDSALYLCASSLSSTGELFFGEGSRLTVL.

The chain joins TRBV7-9 to TRBJ2-2; D might be TRBD2 (6 bases). Looked up from germline, CDR1 is SEHNR and CDR2 is FQNEAQ (reference sequence). Trimming shortened V by 4 bases and J by 3 bases, and 9 bases separated the two germline ends. The CDR3 is 14 amino acids. CDR3 residues: CASSWGEYTGELFF. CDR3 DNA sequence: TGTGCCAGCAGCTGGGGGGAGTACACCGGGGAGCTGTTTTTT.